Reported below is one T cell receptor beta chain. This sample was taken from a study of blood T cell repertoires in COVID-19. Study-level background: T cells, B-cell-depleted T cells, or PBMCs provided the cDNA or gDNA that served as material.

The length of the CDR3 is 13 residues. The V gene's germline CDR1 is ENHRY and CDR2 SYGVKD. Original processing notes: Estimated nucleated cell counts came from reference gene primer amplification. Only in-frame clones appear in the TCRdb table, and some are missing; sequencing was by immunoSEQ multiplex PCR. That table supplies the V and J calls and clone size; D and trimming were determined from the DNA. Among around 120,000 clones listed, nearly 90% were seen once. The Seattle patients, enrolled during active infection, were followed longitudinally. What was sequenced was peripheral blood. This rearrangement joins TRBV10-3 to TRBJ1-5, with TRBD1 matching over 7 bases. The TCR comes from a woman aged 60-75 years with COVID-19, enrolled during active disease. The CDR3 DNA reads as TGTGCGATCGGGTGGCAGGGGGATCAGCCCCAGCATTTT. Protein sequence: CAIGWQGDQPQHF.